At least ten counts were recorded for the clone carrying this T cell receptor beta chain. The target antigen is unknown. The CDR3 sequence is 15 residues long. V lost 1 base to trimming and J lost 6 bases, with 13 bases between them. CDR1 SGHTA and CDR2 FQGNSA come from the germline V gene. TCRdb reanalysed the reads using MiXCR and keeps one entry per CDR3 protein. Of around 900,000 distinct CDR3 sequences detected, under 40% appear once; the ten largest clones hold roughly 13%. The data belong to a study of T cell repertoires in cytomegalovirus infection. The overall study: CMV infection and matching HLA type were both indicated by public TCR beta signatures.

Study outcomes and limitations: HLA-C-restricted TCR beta clonotypes specific for CMV led the ex vivo response.

This chain uses TRBV7-2 with TRBJ1-5, with TRBD1 as a possible D gene (6 bases). The specimen was cultured CD8+ T cells from PBMCs, collected from culture after CMV antigen stimulation. This sequence originates from a human donor in good health (CMV status not recorded). Some clones in this sample may be carry-over from other donors' samples. In DNA, the CDR3 is TGTGCCAGCAGCTTAGGGGGGGGGGGGCTTCAGCCCCAGCATTTT. It is translated as CASSLGGGGLQPQHF.